This T cell receptor beta chain appears in the sequencing data of a study of blood T cell repertoires in COVID-19. Overall study context: COVID-19 samples collected from the United States, Italy and Spain covered acute and convalescent phases.

Participant-given clinical history determined each cohort assignment. This clone has just one count. This CDR3 is 15 amino acids long. The trim removed 3 bases at V and 1 base at J, leaving 4 bases unmatched. Germline assignment: CDR1 MRHNA and CDR2 SNTAGT. Produced via immunoSEQ multiplex PCR; TCRdb's table is partial and in-frame only. The sample includes 140,000 to 150,000 clones, about four fifths seen only once; the top ten take approximately 3.6%. The chain combines TRBV6-4 with TRBJ2-3, with TRBD2 matching over 7 bases. The receptor comes from a woman between 50 and 59 years old with acute COVID-19. What was sequenced was PBMCs or T cells enriched from blood (not recorded which). CDR3 sequence (DNA): TGTGCCAGCAGTGAGGGGCTAGCGGGCACAGATACGCAGTATTTT. This encodes CASSEGLAGTDTQYF.